These 7 T cell receptor beta chains were all obtained from the same sample, sequenced in a study of blood T cell repertoires in COVID-19. TCRdb's copy holds only in-frame clones and misses some; the assay was immunoSEQ multiplex PCR. The table shows approximately 300,000 clones, with 85% to 90% occurring only once. Source material: peripheral blood. The source of these receptors is a man in his forties or fifties with acute or convalescent COVID-19.

The chain couples TRBV20-1 to TRBJ2-7; perhaps TRBD1 as D (5 bases). CDR3 length: 10 amino acids. With 3 bases removed from V and 5 bases from J, the gap between germline ends came to 5 bases. CDR1 is DFQATT, CDR2 SNEGSKA, per germline (reference sequence). The CDR3 DNA reads as TGCAGTGCTAGCAGGGACGAGCAGTACTTC. Translating it yields CSASRDEQYF.

The chain uses TRBV5-1 and TRBJ1-2, with a weak D call TRBD1 (6 bases). Between the trimmed V and J ends, which lost 4 bases and 6 bases, there was a span of 16 bases. This CDR3 is 14 amino acids long. CDR1 SGHRS and CDR2 YFSETQ come from the germline V gene. The DNA of the CDR3 is TGCGCCAGCAGCGTGACTACAGGGTCGGATGGCTACACCTTC. Encoded protein: CASSVTTGSDGYTF.

The chain's CDR3 is CASSVGGSYEQYF. The CDR3, as DNA: TGTGCCAGCAGCGTAGGGGGCAGCTACGAGCAGTACTTC. The J gene is TRBJ2-7, the V gene TRBV9; possibly TRBD1 for D (5 bases). Trimming left V 0 bases short and J 3 bases short, with 7 bases between. This CDR3 comprises 13 residues. From germline, CDR1 is SGDLS and CDR2 YYNGEE.

This chain uses TRBV19 with TRBJ2-2; D is possibly TRBD2 (5 bases). The V and J ends lost 8 bases and 5 bases respectively, with 12 bases between them. The CDR3 covers 13 residues. Germline CDR1 and CDR2: LNHDA and SQIVND (reference sequence). This chain's CDR3 is CASQHTGTGELFF. CDR3 sequence (DNA): TGTGCCAGTCAACATACGGGGACCGGGGAGCTGTTTTTT.

The gene calls are TRBV29-1 and TRBJ1-2, with TRBD1 identical over 8 bases. The CDR3 extends over 13 amino acids. Per the germline V gene, CDR1 is SQVTM and CDR2 is ANQGSEA. The V segment lost 4 bases and the J segment 8 bases; nucleotides outside the gene matches: 9. The CDR3 DNA follows: TGCAGCGTTGGGGACCTATCAGGGGGCGGCTACACCTTC. Encoded protein: CSVGDLSGGGYTF.

This clone was found once. The chain links TRBV19 to TRBJ1-5, with TRBD1 matching 9 bases. V shed 1 base and J 0 bases; nucleotides not matched to a gene: 4. This CDR3 contains 17 residues. Germline lookup yields CDR1 LNHDA and CDR2 SQIVND (reference sequence). CDR3 sequence reads: CASSIAWDRVSNQPQHF. The CDR3 nucleotides are TGTGCCAGTAGTATAGCTTGGGACAGGGTTAGCAATCAGCCCCAGCATTTT.

The J gene is TRBJ1-2, the V gene TRBV29-1; D is possibly TRBD1 (5 bases). The CDR3 covers 14 residues. V lost 5 bases, J lost 6 bases, and 19 bases lay in between. Germline CDR1 is SQVTM and CDR2 is ANQGSEA. Here the CDR3 reads CSVSGGQGRDGYTF. CDR3 sequence (DNA): TGCAGCGTTTCGGGAGGGCAGGGAAGAGATGGCTACACCTTC.